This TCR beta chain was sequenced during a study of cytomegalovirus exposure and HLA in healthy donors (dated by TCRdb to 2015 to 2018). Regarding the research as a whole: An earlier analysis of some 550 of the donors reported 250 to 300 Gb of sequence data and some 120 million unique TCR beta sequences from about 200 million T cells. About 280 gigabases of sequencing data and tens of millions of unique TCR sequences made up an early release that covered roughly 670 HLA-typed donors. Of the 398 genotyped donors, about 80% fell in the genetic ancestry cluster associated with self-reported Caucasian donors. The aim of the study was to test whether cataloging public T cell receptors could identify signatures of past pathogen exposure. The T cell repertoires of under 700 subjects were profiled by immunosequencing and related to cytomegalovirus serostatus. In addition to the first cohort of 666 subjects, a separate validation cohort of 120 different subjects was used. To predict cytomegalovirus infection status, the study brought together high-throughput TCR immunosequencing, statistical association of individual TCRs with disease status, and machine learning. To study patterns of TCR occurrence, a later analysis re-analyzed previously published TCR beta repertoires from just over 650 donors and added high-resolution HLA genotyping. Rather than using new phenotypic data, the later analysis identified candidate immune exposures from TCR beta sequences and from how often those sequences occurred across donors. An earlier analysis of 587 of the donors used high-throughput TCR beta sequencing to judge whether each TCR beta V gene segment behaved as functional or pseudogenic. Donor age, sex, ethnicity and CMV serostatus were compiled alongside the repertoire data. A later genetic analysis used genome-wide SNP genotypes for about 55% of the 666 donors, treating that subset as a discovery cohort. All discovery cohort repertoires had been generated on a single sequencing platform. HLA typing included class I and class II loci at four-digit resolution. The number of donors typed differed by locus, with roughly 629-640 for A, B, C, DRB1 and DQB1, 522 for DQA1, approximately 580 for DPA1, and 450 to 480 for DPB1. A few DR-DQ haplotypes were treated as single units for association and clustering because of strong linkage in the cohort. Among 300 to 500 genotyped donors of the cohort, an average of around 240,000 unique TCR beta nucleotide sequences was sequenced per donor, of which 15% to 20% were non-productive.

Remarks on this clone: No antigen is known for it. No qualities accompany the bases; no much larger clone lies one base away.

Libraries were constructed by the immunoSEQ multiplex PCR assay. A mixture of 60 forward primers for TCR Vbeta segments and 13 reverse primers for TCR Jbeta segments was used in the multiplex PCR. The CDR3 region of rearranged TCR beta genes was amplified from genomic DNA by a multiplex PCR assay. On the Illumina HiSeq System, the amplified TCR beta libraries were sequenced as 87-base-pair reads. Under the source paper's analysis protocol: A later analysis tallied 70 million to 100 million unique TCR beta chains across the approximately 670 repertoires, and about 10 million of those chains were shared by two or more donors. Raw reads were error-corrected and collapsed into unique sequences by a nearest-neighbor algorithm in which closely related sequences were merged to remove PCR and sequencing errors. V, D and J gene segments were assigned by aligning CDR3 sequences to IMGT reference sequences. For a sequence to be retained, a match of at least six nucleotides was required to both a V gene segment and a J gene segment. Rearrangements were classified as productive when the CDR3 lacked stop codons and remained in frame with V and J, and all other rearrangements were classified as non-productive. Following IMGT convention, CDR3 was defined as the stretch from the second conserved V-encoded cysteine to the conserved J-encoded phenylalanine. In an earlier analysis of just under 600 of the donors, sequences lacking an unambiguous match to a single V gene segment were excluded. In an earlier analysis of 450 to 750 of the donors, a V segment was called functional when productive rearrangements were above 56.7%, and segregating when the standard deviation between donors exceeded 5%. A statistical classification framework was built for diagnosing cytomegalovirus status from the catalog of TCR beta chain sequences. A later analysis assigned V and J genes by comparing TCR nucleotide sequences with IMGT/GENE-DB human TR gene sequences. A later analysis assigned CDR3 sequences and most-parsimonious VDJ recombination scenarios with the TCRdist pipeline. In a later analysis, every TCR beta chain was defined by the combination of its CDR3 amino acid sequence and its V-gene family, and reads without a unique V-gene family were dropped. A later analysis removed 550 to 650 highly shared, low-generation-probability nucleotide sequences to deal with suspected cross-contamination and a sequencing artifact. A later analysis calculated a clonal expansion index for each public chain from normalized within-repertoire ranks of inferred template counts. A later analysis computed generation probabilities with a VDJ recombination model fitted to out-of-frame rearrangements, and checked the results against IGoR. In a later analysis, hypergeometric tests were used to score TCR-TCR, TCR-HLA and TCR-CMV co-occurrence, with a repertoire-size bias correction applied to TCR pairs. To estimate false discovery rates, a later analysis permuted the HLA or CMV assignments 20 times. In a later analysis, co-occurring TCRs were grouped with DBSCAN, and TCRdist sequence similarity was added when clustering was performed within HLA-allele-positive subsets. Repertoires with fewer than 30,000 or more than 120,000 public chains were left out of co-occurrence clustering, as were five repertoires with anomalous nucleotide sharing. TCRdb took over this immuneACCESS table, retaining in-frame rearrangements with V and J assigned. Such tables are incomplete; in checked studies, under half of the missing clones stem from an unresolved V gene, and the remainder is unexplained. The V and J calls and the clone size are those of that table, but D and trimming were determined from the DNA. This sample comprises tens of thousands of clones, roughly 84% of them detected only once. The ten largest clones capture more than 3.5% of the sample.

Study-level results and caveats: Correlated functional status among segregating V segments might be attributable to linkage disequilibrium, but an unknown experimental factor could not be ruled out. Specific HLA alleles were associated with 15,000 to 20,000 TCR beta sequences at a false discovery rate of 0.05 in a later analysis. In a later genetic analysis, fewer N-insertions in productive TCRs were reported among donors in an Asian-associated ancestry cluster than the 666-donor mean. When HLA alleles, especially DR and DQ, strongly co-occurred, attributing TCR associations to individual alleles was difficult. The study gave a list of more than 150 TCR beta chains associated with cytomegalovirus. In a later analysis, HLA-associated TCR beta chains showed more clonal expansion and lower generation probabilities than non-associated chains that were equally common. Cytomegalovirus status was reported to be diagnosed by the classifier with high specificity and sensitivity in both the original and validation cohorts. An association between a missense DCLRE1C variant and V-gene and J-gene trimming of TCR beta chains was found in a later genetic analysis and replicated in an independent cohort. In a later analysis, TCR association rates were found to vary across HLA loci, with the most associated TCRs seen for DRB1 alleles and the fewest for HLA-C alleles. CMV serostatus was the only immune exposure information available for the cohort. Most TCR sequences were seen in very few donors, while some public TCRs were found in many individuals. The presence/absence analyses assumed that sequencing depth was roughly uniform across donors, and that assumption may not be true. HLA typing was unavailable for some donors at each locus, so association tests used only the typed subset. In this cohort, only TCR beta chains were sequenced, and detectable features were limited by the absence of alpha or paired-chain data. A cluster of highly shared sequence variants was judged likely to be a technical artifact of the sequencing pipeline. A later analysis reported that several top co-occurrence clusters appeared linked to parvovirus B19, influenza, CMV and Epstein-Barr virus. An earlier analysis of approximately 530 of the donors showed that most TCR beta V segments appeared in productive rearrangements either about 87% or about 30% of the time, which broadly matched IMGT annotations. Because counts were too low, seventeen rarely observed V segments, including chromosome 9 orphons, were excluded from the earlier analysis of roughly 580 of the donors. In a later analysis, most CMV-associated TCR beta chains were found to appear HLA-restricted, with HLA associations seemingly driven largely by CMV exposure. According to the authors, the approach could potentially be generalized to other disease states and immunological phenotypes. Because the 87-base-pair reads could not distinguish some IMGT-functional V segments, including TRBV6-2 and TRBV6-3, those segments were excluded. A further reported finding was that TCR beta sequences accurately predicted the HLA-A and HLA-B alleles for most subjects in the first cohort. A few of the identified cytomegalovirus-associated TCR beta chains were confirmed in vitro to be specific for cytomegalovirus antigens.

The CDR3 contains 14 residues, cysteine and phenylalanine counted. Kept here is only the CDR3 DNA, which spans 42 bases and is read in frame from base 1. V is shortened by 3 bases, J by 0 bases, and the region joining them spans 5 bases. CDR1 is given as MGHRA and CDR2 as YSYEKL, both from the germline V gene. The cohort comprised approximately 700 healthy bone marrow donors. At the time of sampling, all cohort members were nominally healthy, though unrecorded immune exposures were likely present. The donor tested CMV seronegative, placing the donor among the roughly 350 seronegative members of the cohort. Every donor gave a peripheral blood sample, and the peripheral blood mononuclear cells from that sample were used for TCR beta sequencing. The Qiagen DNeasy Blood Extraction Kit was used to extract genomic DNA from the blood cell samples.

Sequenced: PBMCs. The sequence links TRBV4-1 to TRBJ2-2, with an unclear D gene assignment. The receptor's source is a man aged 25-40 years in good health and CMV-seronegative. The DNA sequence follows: TGCGCCAGCAGCCACGGTACGAACACCGGGGAGCTGTTTTTT. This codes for CASSHGTNTGELFF.